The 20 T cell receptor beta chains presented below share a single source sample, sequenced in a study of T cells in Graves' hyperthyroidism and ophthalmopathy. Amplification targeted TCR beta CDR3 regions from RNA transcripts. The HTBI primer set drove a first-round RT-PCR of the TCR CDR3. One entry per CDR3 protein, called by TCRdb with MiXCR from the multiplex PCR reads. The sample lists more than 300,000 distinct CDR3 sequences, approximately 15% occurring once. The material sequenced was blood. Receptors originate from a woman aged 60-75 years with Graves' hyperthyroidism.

The CDR3 DNA is TGTGCCAGCAGTTTATTGGGCTCGGGCGCAAACACTGAAGCTTTCTTT. It codes for CASSLLGSGANTEAFF. V is TRBV28 and J is TRBJ1-1; no reliable D call. The V gene's germline CDR1 is MDHEN and CDR2 SYDVKM. V was pared by 1 base and J by 2 bases, with 14 bases between. The CDR3 has 16 amino acids.

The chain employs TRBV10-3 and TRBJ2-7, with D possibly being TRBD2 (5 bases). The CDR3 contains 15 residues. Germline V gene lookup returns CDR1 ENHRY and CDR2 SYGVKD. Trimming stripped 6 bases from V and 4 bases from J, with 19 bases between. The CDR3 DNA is TGTGCCATCAGGTCGGAGGAGAGAGAGGGATACGAGCAGTACTTC. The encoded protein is CAIRSEEREGYEQYF.

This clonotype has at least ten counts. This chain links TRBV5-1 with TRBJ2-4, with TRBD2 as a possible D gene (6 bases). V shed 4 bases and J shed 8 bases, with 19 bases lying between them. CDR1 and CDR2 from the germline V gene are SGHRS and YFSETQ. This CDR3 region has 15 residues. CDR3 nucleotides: TGCGCCAGCAGCGAAACCGGGACTTCGAGGGACATTCAGTACTTC. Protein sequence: CASSETGTSRDIQYF.

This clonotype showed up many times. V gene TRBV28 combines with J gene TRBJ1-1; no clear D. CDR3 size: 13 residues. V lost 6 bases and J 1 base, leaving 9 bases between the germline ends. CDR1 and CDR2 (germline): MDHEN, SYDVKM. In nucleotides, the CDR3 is TGTGCCAGCAGCCCCCACAAGAACACTGAAGCTTTCTTT. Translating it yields CASSPHKNTEAFF.

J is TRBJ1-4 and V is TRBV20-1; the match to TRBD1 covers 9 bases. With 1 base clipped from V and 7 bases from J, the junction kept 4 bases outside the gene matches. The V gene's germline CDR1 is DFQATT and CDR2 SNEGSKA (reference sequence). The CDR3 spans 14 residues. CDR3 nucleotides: TGCAGTGCTAGAGTACAGGGGGCCGTTGAAAAACTGTTTTTT. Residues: CSARVQGAVEKLFF.

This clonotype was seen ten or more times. The CDR3 DNA sequence: TGCAGCGTTCAGGCCGACAGGGACTATCACTCTGGGGCCAACGTCCTGACTTTC. Translated, it gives CSVQADRDYHSGANVLTF. The gene calls are TRBV29-1 and TRBJ2-6, with D tentatively TRBD1 or TRBD2 (7 bases each). This CDR3 is built from 18 residues. Trimming pared 5 bases from V and 0 bases from J, leaving 20 bases between. Germline V gives CDR1 SQVTM, CDR2 ANQGSEA.

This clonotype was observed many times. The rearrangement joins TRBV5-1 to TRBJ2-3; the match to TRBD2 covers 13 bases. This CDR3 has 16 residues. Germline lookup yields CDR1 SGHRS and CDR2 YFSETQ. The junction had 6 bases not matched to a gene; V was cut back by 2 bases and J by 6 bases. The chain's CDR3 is CASSFTGLAGSDTQYF. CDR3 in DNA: TGCGCCAGCAGCTTCACGGGACTAGCGGGATCGGATACGCAGTATTTT.

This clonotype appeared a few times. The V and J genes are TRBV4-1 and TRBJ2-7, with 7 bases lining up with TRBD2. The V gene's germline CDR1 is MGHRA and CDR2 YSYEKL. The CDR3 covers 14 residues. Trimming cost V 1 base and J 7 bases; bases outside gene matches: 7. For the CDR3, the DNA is TGCGCCAGCAGCCAAGGAGCGGGGTTTAGGGAGCAGTACTTC. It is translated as CASSQGAGFREQYF.

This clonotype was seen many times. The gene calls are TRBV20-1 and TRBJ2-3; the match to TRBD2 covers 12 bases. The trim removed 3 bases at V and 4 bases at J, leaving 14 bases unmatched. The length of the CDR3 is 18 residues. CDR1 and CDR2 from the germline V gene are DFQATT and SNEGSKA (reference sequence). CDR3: CSASDRVGLAGRADTQYF. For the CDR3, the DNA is TGCAGTGCTAGTGACAGGGTTGGACTAGCGGGAAGGGCAGATACGCAGTATTTT.

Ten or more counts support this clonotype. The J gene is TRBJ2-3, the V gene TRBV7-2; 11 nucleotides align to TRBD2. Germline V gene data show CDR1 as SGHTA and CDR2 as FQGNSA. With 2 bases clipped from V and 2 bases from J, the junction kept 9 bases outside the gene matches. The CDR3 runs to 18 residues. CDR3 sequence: CASSLRLAGKGPTDTQYF. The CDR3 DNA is TGTGCCAGCAGCTTAAGACTAGCGGGAAAGGGGCCCACAGATACGCAGTATTTT.

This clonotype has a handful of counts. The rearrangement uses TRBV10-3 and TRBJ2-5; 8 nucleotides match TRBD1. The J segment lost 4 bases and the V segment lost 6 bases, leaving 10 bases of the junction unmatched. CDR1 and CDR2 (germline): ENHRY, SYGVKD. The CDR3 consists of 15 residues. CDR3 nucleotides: TGTGCCATCAGCCCCGGGGCAGGGGGCTCAGAGACCCAGTACTTC. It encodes CAISPGAGGSETQYF.

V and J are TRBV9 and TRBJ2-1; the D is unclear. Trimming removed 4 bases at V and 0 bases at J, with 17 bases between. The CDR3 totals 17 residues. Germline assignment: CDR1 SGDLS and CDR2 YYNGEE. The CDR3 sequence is CASSRRPSERSYNEQFF. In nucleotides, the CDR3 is TGTGCCAGCAGCAGACGGCCCTCGGAGCGCTCCTACAATGAGCAGTTCTTC.

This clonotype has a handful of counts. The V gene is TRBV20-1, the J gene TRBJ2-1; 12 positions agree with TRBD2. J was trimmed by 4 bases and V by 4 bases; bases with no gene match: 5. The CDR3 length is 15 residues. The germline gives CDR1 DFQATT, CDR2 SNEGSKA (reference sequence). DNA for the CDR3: TGCAGTGCTACTAAGACTAGCGGGAGTTACAATGAGCAGTTCTTC. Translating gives CSATKTSGSYNEQFF.

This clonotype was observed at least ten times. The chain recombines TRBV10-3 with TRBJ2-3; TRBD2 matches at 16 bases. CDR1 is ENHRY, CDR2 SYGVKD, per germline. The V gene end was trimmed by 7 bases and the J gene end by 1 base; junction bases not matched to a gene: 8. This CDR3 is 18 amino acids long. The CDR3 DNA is TGTGCCATCAAGCCGGGACTAGCGGGAGGGCCTGGCACAGATACGCAGTATTTT. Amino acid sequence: CAIKPGLAGGPGTDTQYF.

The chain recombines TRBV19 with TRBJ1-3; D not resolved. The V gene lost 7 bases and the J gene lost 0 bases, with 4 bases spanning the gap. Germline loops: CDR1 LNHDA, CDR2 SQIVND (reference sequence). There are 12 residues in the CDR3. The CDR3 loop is CASTFSGNTIYF. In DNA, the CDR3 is TGTGCCAGTACCTTCTCTGGAAACACCATATATTTT.

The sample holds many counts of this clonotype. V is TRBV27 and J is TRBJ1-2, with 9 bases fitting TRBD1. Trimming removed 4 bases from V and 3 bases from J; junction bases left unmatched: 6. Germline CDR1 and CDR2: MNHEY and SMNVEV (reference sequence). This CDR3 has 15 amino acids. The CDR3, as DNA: TGTGCCAGCAGTTCATCCGGACAGGGGCACTATGGCTACACCTTC. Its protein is CASSSSGQGHYGYTF.

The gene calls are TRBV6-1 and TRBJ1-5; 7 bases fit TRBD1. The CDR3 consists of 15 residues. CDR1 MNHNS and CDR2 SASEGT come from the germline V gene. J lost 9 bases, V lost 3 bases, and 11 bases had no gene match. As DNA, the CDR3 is TGTGCCAGCAGTGAGGGGGACAGCCCTTCACGGCCCCAGCATTTT. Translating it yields CASSEGDSPSRPQHF.

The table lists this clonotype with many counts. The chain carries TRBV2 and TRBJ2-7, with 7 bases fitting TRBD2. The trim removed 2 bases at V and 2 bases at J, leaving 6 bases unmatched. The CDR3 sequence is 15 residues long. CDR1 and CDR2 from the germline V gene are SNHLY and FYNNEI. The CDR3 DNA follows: TGTGCCAGCAGTGAAAGTCTAAGCGGGGCCTACGAGCAGTACTTC. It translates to CASSESLSGAYEQYF. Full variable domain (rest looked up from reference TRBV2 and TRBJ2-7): EPEVTQTPSHQVTQMGQEVILRCVPISNHLYFYWYRQILGQKVEFLVSFYNNEISEKSEIFDDQFSVERPDGSNFTLKIRSTKLEDSAMYFCASSESLSGAYEQYFGPGTRLTVT.

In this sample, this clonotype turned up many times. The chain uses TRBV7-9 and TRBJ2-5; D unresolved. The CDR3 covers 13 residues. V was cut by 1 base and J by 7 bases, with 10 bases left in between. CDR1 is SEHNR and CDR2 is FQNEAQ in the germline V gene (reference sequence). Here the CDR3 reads CASSLEVLGTQYF. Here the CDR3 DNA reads TGTGCCAGCAGCTTAGAAGTTCTCGGGACCCAGTACTTC.

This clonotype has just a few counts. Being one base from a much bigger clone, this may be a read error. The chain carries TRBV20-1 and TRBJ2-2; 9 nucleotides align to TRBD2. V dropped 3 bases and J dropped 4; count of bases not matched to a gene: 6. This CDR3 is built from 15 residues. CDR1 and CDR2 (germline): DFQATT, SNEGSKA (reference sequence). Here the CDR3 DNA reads TGCAGTGCTAGTGGACTAGCGAGGCCCACCGGGGAGCTGTTTTTT. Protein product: CSASGLARPTGELFF.